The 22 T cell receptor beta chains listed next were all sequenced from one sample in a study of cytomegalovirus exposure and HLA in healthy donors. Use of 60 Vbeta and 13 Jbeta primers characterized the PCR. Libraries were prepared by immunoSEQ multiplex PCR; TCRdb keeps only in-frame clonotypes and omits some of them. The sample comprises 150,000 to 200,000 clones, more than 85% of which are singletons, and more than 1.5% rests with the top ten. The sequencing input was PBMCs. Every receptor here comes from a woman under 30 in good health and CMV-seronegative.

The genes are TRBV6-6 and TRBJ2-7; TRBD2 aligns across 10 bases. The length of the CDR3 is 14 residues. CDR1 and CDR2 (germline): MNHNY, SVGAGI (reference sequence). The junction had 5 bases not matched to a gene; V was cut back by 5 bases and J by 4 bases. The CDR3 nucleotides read TGTGCCAGCAGTCTAGCGGGAGAAAAATACGAGCAGTACTTC. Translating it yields CASSLAGEKYEQYF.

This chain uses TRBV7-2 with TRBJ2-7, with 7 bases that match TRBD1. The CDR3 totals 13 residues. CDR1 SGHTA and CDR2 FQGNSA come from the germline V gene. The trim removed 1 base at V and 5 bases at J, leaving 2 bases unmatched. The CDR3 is CASSLDRGNEQYF. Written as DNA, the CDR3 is TGTGCCAGCAGCTTAGACAGGGGAAACGAGCAGTACTTC. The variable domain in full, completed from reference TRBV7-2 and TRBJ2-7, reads GAGVSQSPSNKVTEKGKDVELRCDPISGHTALYWYRQSLGQGLEFLIYFQGNSAPDKSGLPSDRFSAERTGGSVSTLTIQRTQQEDSAVYLCASSLDRGNEQYFGPGTRLTVT.

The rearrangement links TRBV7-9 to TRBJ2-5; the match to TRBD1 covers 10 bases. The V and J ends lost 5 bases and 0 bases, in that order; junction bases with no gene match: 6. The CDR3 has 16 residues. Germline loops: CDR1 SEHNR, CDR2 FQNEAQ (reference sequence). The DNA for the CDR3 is TGTGCCAGCAGCCCGACCGGGACAGGGGACCAAGAGACCCAGTACTTC. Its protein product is CASSPTGTGDQETQYF. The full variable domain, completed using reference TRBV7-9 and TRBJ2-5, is DTGVSQNPRHKITKRGQNVTFRCDPISEHNRLYWYRQTLGQGPEFLTYFQNEAQLEKSRLLSDRFSAERPKGSFSTLEIQRTEQGDSAMYLCASSPTGTGDQETQYFGPGTRLLVL.

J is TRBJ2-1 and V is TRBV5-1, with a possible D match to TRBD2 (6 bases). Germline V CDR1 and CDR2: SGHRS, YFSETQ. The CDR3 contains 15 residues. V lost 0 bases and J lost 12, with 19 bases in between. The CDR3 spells CASSLDSSVGLGQFF. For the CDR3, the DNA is TGCGCCAGCAGCTTGGATTCTAGCGTGGGTTTGGGGCAGTTCTTC. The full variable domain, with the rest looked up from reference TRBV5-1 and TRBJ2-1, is KAGVTQTPRYLIKTRGQQVTLSCSPISGHRSVSWYQQTPGQGLQFLFEYFSETQRNKGNFPGRFSGRQFSNSRSEMNVSTLELGDSALYLCASSLDSSVGLGQFFGPGTRLTVL.

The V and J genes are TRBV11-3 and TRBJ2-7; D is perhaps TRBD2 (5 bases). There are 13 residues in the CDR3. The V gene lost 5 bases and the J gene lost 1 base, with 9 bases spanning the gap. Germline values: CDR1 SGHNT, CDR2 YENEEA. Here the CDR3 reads CASSPSGSYEQYF. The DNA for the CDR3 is TGTGCCAGCAGCCCCTCGGGGTCCTACGAGCAGTACTTC.

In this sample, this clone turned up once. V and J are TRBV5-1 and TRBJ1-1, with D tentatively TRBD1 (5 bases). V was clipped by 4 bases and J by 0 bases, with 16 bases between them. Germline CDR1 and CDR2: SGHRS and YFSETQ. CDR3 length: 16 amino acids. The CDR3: CASSVGNTGLNTEAFF. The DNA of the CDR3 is TGCGCCAGCAGCGTAGGGAATACAGGTTTGAACACTGAAGCTTTCTTT. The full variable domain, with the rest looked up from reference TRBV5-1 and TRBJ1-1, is KAGVTQTPRYLIKTRGQQVTLSCSPISGHRSVSWYQQTPGQGLQFLFEYFSETQRNKGNFPGRFSGRQFSNSRSEMNVSTLELGDSALYLCASSVGNTGLNTEAFFGQGTRLTVV.

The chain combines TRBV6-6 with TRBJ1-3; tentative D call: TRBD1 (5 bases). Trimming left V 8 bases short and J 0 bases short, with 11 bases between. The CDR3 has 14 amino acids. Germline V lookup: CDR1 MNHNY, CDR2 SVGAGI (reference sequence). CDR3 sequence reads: CASASGVSGNTIYF. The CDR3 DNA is TGTGCCAGCGCCTCGGGGGTCTCTGGAAACACCATATATTTT.

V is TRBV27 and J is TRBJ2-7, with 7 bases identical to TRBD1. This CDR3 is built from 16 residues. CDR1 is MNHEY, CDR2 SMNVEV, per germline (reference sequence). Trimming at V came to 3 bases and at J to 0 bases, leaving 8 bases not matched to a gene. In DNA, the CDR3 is TGTGCCAGCAGTTTCCTCGGACAGGCCAGCTCCTACGAGCAGTACTTC. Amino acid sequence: CASSFLGQASSYEQYF.

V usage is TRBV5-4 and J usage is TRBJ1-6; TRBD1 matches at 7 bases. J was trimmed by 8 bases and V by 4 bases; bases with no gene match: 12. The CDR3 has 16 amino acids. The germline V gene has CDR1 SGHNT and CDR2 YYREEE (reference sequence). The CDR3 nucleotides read TGTGCCAGCAGCGCCGCCTACAGGGGCAGAGATTCACCCCTCCACTTT. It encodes CASSAAYRGRDSPLHF.

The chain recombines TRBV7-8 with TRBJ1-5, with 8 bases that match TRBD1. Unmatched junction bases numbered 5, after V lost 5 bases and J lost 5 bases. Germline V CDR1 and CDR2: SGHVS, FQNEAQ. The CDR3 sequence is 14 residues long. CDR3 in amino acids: CASSGGTGYQPQHF. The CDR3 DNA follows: TGTGCCAGCAGCGGCGGGACAGGCTATCAGCCCCAGCATTTT.

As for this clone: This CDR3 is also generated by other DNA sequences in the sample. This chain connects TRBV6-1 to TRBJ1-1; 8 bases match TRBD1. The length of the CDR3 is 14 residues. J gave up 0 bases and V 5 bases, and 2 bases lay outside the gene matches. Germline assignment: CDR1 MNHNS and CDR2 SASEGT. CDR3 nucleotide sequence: TGTGCCAGCAGTCGGGACAGGCTGAACACTGAAGCTTTCTTT. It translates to CASSRDRLNTEAFF.

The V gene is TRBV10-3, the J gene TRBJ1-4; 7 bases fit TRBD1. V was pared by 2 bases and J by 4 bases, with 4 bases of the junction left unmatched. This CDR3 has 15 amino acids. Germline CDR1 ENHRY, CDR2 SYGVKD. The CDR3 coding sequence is TGTGCCATCAGTGAGAGTGGGGACAGTAATGAAAAACTGTTTTTT. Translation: CAISESGDSNEKLFF.

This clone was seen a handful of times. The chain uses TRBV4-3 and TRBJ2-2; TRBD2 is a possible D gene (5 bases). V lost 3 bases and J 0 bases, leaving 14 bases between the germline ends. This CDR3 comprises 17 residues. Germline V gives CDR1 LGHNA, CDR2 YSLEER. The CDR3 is CASSHHNGLPNTGELFF. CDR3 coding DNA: TGCGCCAGCAGCCACCACAACGGACTCCCGAACACCGGGGAGCTGTTTTTT.

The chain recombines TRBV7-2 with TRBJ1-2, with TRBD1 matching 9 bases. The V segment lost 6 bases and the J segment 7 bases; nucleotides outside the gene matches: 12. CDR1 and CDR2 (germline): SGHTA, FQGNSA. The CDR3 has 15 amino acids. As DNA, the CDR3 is TGTGCCAGCAGTCTAGAGGGGGACAGGGAACCTGGCTACACCTTC. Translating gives CASSLEGDREPGYTF.

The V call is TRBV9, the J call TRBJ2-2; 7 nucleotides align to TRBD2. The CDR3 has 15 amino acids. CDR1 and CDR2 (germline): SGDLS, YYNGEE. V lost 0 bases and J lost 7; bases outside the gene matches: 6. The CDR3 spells CASSVVSSGVGELFF. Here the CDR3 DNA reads TGTGCCAGCAGCGTAGTTTCCAGCGGGGTCGGGGAGCTGTTTTTT. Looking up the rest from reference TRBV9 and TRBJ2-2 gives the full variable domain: DSGVTQTPKHLITATGQRVTLRCSPRSGDLSVYWYQQSLDQGLQFLIQYYNGEERAKGNILERFSAQQFPDLHSELNLSSLELGDSALYFCASSVVSSGVGELFFGEGSRLTVL.

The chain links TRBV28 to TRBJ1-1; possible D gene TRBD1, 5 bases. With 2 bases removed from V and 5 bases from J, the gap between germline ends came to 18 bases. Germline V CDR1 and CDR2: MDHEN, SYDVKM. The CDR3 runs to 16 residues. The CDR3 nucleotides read TGTGCCAGCAGTTTAAAAGGGAGGGGCCGAAGAACTGAAGCTTTCTTT. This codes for CASSLKGRGRRTEAFF.

The chain's CDR3 is CASSPVGTGGDGYTF. The CDR3 DNA follows: TGTGCCAGCAGTCCCGTGGGGACAGGGGGTGATGGCTACACCTTC. The J gene is TRBJ1-2, the V gene TRBV28; 11 bases agree with TRBD1. Germline trimming cut 5 bases from V and 6 bases from J; bases unmatched to any gene: 8. The CDR3 runs 15 residues. Germline V gives CDR1 MDHEN, CDR2 SYDVKM.

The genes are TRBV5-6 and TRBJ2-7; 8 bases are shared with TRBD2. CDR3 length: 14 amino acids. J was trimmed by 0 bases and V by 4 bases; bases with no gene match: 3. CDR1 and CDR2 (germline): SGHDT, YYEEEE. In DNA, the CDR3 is TGTGCCAGCAGCCCCAGCGGGAGCTCCTACGAGCAGTACTTC. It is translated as CASSPSGSSYEQYF.

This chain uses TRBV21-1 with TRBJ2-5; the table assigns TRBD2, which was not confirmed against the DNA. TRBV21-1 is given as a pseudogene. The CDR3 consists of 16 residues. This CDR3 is CASSKVNATGEETQYF. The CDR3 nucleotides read TGTGCCAGCAGCAAGGTAAATGCGACGGGGGAGGAGACCCAGTACTTC.

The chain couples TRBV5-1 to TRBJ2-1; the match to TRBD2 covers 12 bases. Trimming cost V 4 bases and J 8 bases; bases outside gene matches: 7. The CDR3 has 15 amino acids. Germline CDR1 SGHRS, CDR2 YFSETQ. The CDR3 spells CASSLGTSGPHEQFF. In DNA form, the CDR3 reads TGCGCCAGCAGCCTAGGGACTAGCGGGCCCCATGAGCAGTTCTTC. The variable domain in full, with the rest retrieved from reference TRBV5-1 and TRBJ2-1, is KAGVTQTPRYLIKTRGQQVTLSCSPISGHRSVSWYQQTPGQGLQFLFEYFSETQRNKGNFPGRFSGRQFSNSRSEMNVSTLELGDSALYLCASSLGTSGPHEQFFGPGTRLTVL.

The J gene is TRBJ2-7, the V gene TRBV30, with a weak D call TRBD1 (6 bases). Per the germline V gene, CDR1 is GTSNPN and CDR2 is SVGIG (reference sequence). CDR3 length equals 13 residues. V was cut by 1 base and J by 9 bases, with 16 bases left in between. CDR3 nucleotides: TGTGCCTGGAGTGCCTCCTCGGGGACACCGCAGTACTTC. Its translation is CAWSASSGTPQYF.

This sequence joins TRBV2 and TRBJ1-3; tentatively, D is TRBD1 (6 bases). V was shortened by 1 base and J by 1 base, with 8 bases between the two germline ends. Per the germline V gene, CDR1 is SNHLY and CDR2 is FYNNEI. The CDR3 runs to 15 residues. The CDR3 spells CASSEGTGSGNTIYF. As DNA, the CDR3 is TGTGCCAGCAGTGAAGGTACAGGGTCTGGAAACACCATATATTTT.